These T cell receptor beta chains were read from a single sample in a study of spatial heterogeneity in lung cancer. MiXCR was run by TCRdb on the 5' RACE reads, yielding one entry per CDR3 protein. The sample comprises thousands of distinct CDR3 sequences, 8% to 9% of which are singletons, and approximately 14% rests with the top ten. Material: lung tumor tissue, obtained at surgery. These receptors came from a male donor with early-stage non-small cell lung cancer. Both conserved end residues are part of each CDR3. Each record gives: J gene, clone size, D gene, V gene, CDR3 protein, CDR3 DNA. The D gene is left open where the match is weak. A row's size may be missing; if present it is once, few, many or a size class.

j_call: TRBJ2-2; clone_size: few; d_call: TRBD2; v_call: TRBV6-2/TRBV6-3; cdr3_aa: CASSRISGTITGELFF; cdr3_nt: TGTGCCAGCAGTCGTATCTCCGGGACTATTACCGGGGAGCTGTTTTTT
j_call: TRBJ1-2; clone_size: medium-sized; d_call: -; v_call: TRBV5-5; cdr3_aa: CASSPDSGGYGYTF; cdr3_nt: TGTGCCAGCAGCCCGGACAGTGGGGGCTATGGCTACACCTTC
j_call: TRBJ2-3; clone_size: -; d_call: TRBD2; v_call: TRBV10-3; cdr3_aa: CAIKPGTSSVADTQYF; cdr3_nt: TGTGCCATCAAACCCGGGACTAGCAGTGTCGCAGATACGCAGTATTTT
j_call: TRBJ2-1; clone_size: medium-sized; d_call: -; v_call: TRBV7-2; cdr3_aa: CASSLGDIEQFF; cdr3_nt: TGTGCCAGCAGCTTGGGGGACATTGAGCAGTTCTTC
j_call: TRBJ2-1; clone_size: medium-sized; d_call: TRBD2; v_call: TRBV5-4; cdr3_aa: CASSLGLAGGGEQFF; cdr3_nt: TGTGCCAGCAGCTTGGGGCTAGCGGGGGGAGGTGAGCAGTTCTTC
j_call: TRBJ2-5; clone_size: many; d_call: -; v_call: TRBV28; cdr3_aa: CASSSRAGAETQYF; cdr3_nt: TGTGCCAGCAGCTCCCGCGCAGGGGCGGAGACCCAGTACTTC
j_call: TRBJ2-4; clone_size: medium-sized; d_call: TRBD1; v_call: TRBV5-1; cdr3_aa: CASSFDRTGPEIQYF; cdr3_nt: TGCGCCAGCAGCTTCGACAGGACAGGCCCGGAGATTCAGTACTTC
j_call: TRBJ1-1; clone_size: -; d_call: -; v_call: TRBV25-1; cdr3_aa: CASSDGQGGFRAFF; cdr3_nt: TGTGCCAGCAGTGATGGCCAGGGCGGATTCAGGGCTTTCTTT
j_call: TRBJ2-1; clone_size: medium-sized; d_call: TRBD2; v_call: TRBV7-6; cdr3_aa: CASSSPKASGGPNWDEQFF; cdr3_nt: TGTGCCAGCAGCTCTCCTAAGGCTAGCGGAGGACCAAATTGGGATGAGCAGTTCTTC
j_call: TRBJ2-3; clone_size: many; d_call: -; v_call: TRBV4-2; cdr3_aa: CASSQEWAGGDTQYF; cdr3_nt: TGTGCCAGCAGCCAAGAGTGGGCAGGCGGAGATACGCAGTATTTT
j_call: TRBJ1-2; clone_size: many; d_call: TRBD1; v_call: TRBV27; cdr3_aa: CASSLIGTANYGYTF; cdr3_nt: TGTGCCAGCAGTTTAATTGGGACAGCTAACTATGGCTACACCTTC
j_call: TRBJ2-6; clone_size: medium-sized; d_call: -; v_call: TRBV28; cdr3_aa: CASSFEGLGGANVLTF; cdr3_nt: TGTGCCAGCAGTTTTGAGGGTTTGGGTGGGGCCAACGTCCTGACTTTC
j_call: TRBJ2-7; clone_size: medium-sized; d_call: TRBD2; v_call: TRBV7-9; cdr3_aa: CASSPPPGTSRAYEQYF; cdr3_nt: TGTGCCAGCAGCCCCCCTCCGGGGACTAGCCGGGCCTACGAGCAGTACTTC
j_call: TRBJ2-1; clone_size: medium-sized; d_call: TRBD2; v_call: TRBV3-1; cdr3_aa: CASSPGTSGRAVSYNEQFF; cdr3_nt: TGTGCCAGCAGCCCAGGGACTAGCGGGAGGGCGGTCTCCTACAATGAGCAGTTCTTC
j_call: TRBJ1-2; clone_size: -; d_call: -; v_call: TRBV5-6; cdr3_aa: CASSLGPGLNYGYTF; cdr3_nt: TGTGCCAGCAGCTTGGGTCCAGGACTCAACTATGGCTACACCTTC
j_call: TRBJ1-4; clone_size: medium-sized; d_call: TRBD1; v_call: TRBV15; cdr3_aa: CATSRGTGGEKLFF; cdr3_nt: TGTGCCACCAGCCGAGGGACAGGAGGAGAAAAACTGTTTTTT
j_call: TRBJ2-4; clone_size: medium-sized; d_call: TRBD2; v_call: TRBV9; cdr3_aa: CASSPRETSGRLAKNIQYF; cdr3_nt: TGTGCCAGCAGCCCTAGAGAGACTAGCGGGAGACTAGCCAAAAACATTCAGTACTTC
j_call: TRBJ2-2; clone_size: -; d_call: TRBD1; v_call: TRBV5-1; cdr3_aa: CASSRGQVGANTGELFF; cdr3_nt: TGCGCCAGCAGCCGGGGACAGGTCGGCGCGAACACCGGGGAGCTGTTTTTT
j_call: TRBJ2-5; clone_size: many; d_call: -; v_call: TRBV20-1; cdr3_aa: CSGGTVQETQYF; cdr3_nt: TGCAGTGGCGGGACAGTCCAAGAGACCCAGTACTTC
j_call: TRBJ1-1; clone_size: -; d_call: -; v_call: TRBV6-2/TRBV6-3; cdr3_aa: CASSYKGSDTEAFF; cdr3_nt: TGTGCCAGCAGTTACAAAGGGTCAGACACTGAAGCTTTCTTT
j_call: TRBJ1-2; clone_size: few; d_call: -; v_call: TRBV14; cdr3_aa: CASSQGDTTPHGYTF; cdr3_nt: TGTGCCAGCAGCCAAGGAGACACGACGCCCCATGGCTACACCTTC
j_call: TRBJ1-5; clone_size: many; d_call: -; v_call: TRBV28; cdr3_aa: CASSFGRGQPQHF; cdr3_nt: TGTGCCAGCAGCTTTGGAAGAGGTCAGCCCCAGCATTTT
j_call: TRBJ2-2; clone_size: medium-sized; d_call: -; v_call: TRBV12-3/TRBV12-4; cdr3_aa: CASSGEGEAGELFF; cdr3_nt: TGTGCCAGCAGTGGGGAGGGGGAAGCCGGGGAGCTGTTTTTT
j_call: TRBJ2-2; clone_size: many; d_call: TRBD1; v_call: TRBV7-6; cdr3_aa: CASSLGRGLFGGELFF; cdr3_nt: TGTGCCAGCAGCTTAGGCAGGGGGCTGTTTGGCGGGGAGCTGTTTTTT
j_call: TRBJ2-3; clone_size: medium-sized; d_call: TRBD1; v_call: TRBV7-2; cdr3_aa: CASSSRDRGGTDTQYF; cdr3_nt: TGTGCCAGCAGCTCCCGAGACAGGGGCGGCACAGATACGCAGTATTTT
j_call: TRBJ2-2; clone_size: -; d_call: TRBD1; v_call: TRBV28; cdr3_aa: CASSEESDRGYSGELFF; cdr3_nt: TGTGCCAGCAGTGAGGAATCGGACAGGGGATACTCCGGGGAGCTGTTTTTT
j_call: TRBJ2-7; clone_size: medium-sized; d_call: TRBD2; v_call: TRBV20-1; cdr3_aa: CSARDPREVYEQYF; cdr3_nt: TGCAGTGCTAGAGATCCGCGGGAGGTCTACGAGCAGTACTTC